These T cell receptor beta chains were read from a single sample in a study of T cells in Graves' hyperthyroidism and ophthalmopathy. MiXCR, applied by TCRdb to the multiplex PCR reads, yields one record per CDR3 protein. Among hundreds of thousands of distinct CDR3 sequences listed, around 14% were seen once. Sequenced: blood. These receptors came from a woman between 25 and 40 years old with Graves' hyperthyroidism. The CDR3 runs from the conserved cysteine through the conserved F or W. D genes are given only for firm matches. Rows may omit the clone size; those that give it use once, few, many or a size class.

v_gene	d_gene	abundance	CDR3aa
TRBV10-3	TRBD1	few	CATSSIPGQDFSYEQYF
TRBV7-9	NA	NA	CASSPVYSAGYEQYF
TRBV6-2/TRBV6-3	TRBD1	few	CASSYSGRGQPQHF
TRBV2	TRBD2	many	CASSVGTSDTDTQYF
TRBV5-1	NA	few	CASSRWTDQSGYEQYF
TRBV20-1	NA	many	CSARVGQLAADTQYF
TRBV29-1	NA	many	CSAARGSGTQYF
TRBV7-2	TRBD1	few	CASSLGQGSGEQFF
TRBV5-4	TRBD1	NA	CASSWGQGAAFF
TRBV14	NA	NA	CASSAEGHGSYIQYF
TRBV3-1	NA	many	CASSQAGLKDGYTF
TRBV30	NA	few	CAGSRGVSAYEQYF
TRBV18	NA	NA	CASSPSTGVGNEQFF
TRBV20-1	NA	many	CSAPWGGNTGELFF
TRBV27	TRBD2	many	CASSQPALAGFPDTQYF
TRBV9	NA	NA	CASSVYPTGGDTQYF
TRBV28	NA	few	CASSQRAETQYF
TRBV12-3/TRBV12-4	NA	few	CASTQGRLTGYNEQFF
TRBV14	NA	many	CASSPRQGGNEQFF
TRBV7-8	TRBD2	many	CASSVDTAGAYNEQFF
TRBV3-1	NA	NA	CASSPFSKGTEAFF
TRBV7-8	NA	few	CASSLKLGAGGANVLTF
TRBV11-2	NA	NA	CASSLLGSQNIQYF
TRBV6-5	TRBD1	many	CASSYATGGGSEQFF
TRBV28	TRBD2	many	CASGTVAGGPHEQYF
TRBV7-3	TRBD1	many	CASSPTGVGETQYF
TRBV28	TRBD2	few	CASSSTSSGRSYNEQFF
TRBV28	NA	few	CASSLFPSSYNEQFF
TRBV6-1	TRBD2	many	CASRQLAGQETQYF
TRBV3-1	TRBD1	few	CASSQDDGTGGIRTDTQYF
TRBV12-3/TRBV12-4	TRBD2	few	CASAGGRNEQFF
TRBV5-1	NA	once	CASSLLESWDEQFF
TRBV3-1	NA	NA	CASSLDHRGTGELFF
TRBV7-8	NA	NA	CASSLGGGTTNEKLFF
TRBV6-5	TRBD1	few	CASSYGTGFNEQYF
TRBV3-1	TRBD1	few	CASSRAGQAMNFAYEQYF
TRBV25-1	NA	NA	CASKVTGSYEQYF
TRBV15	TRBD2	NA	CATSRDPAGDETQYF
TRBV6-6	NA	few	CASSYSAGPNTEAFF
TRBV10-3	NA	few	CAISGEPDQPQHF
TRBV3-1	NA	NA	CASSQDSGGETQYF
TRBV19	TRBD1	NA	CASRHSPGGADGAFF
TRBV27	TRBD2	many	CASDRWGGRLNEQFF
TRBV5-1	TRBD2	many	CASSLEGSGMVMKQFF
TRBV30	TRBD1	few	CAWSSTGTGAYNEQFF
TRBV20-1	NA	many	CSAPGLGGGTQYF
TRBV19	NA	NA	CASRGVDTGELFF
TRBV20-1	NA	many	CSAREQGVYGYTF
TRBV28	TRBD2	many	CASSLAAGGRWNEQFF
TRBV2	NA	many	CASSEGRFGEDTQYF